Below, one TCR beta chain is given with its context. Its antigen is not known. This sample was included in a study of cytomegalovirus exposure and HLA in healthy donors. Across the whole study: Researchers previously reported finding 90 million to 130 million unique TCR beta sequences from roughly 180 million T cells. Points from the study as a whole: The study recorded 164 TCR beta chains that were cytomegalovirus-associated. The study assumed roughly uniform donor sequencing depth for presence/absence analyses. Most TCR sequences showed up rarely, but some public TCRs showed up in many donors.

Trimming took 1 base from V and 4 from J; bases not matched to a gene: 13. In germline, CDR1 is SEHNR, CDR2 FQNEAQ (reference sequence). The CDR3 loop spans 18 amino acids. Primers: 60 Vbeta forward and 13 Jbeta reverse. Libraries were prepared by immunoSEQ multiplex PCR; TCRdb keeps only in-frame clonotypes and omits some of them. The table has 150,000 to 200,000 clones, under 85% seen once. The chain is built from TRBV7-9 and TRBJ2-1; 7 bases are a match to TRBD2. The sequencing sample was made of PBMCs. This sequence originates from a woman between 25 and 40 years old in good health and CMV-seronegative. CDR3 in DNA: TGTGCCAGCAGCTTAGGAGGGGAGCGGGGCGTCCTTTACAATGAGCAGTTCTTC. As protein: CASSLGGERGVLYNEQFF. Full variable domain (missing parts from reference TRBV7-9 and TRBJ2-1): DTGVSQNPRHKITKRGQNVTFRCDPISEHNRLYWYRQTLGQGPEFLTYFQNEAQLEKSRLLSDRFSAERPKGSFSTLEIQRTEQGDSAMYLCASSLGGERGVLYNEQFFGPGTRLTVL.